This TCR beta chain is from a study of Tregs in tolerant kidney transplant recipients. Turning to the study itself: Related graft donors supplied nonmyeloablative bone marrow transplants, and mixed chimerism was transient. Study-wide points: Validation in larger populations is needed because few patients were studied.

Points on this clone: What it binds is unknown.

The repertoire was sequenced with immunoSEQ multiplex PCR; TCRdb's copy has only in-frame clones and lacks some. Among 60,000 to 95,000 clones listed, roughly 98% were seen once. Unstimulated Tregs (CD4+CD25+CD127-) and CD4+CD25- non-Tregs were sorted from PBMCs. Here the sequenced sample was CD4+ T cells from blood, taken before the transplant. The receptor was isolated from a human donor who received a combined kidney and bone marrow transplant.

The CDR3 nucleotides are TGTGCCAGCAGCCCCAGGGTTAACTATGGCTACACCTTC. Amino acids: CASSPRVNYGYTF. V gene TRBV7-2 combines with J gene TRBJ1-2; D may be TRBD1 (5 bases). V lost 5 bases and J lost 1, with 8 bases in between. The V gene's germline CDR1 is SGHTA and CDR2 FQGNSA. The CDR3 loop spans 13 amino acids.